This T cell receptor (beta chain) was retrieved from a study of blood T cells in healthy people across ages. Findings of the study overall: TCR beta diversity tracked closely with naive T cell percentage.

Each donor gave 9.5 to 10 milliliters of peripheral blood. The authors isolated at least 6.5 million PBMCs per sample. As to this clonotype: Antigen specificity is unknown.

Trimming shortened V by 0 bases and J by 1 base, and 12 bases separated the two germline ends. This CDR3 has 16 amino acids. Germline values: CDR1 MNHEY, CDR2 SVGEGT. Sample-barcoded 5' priming and a J-beta primer mix drove a second PCR of roughly 7 to 11 cycles. TCRdb recomputed calls from the 5' RACE reads with MiXCR, one row per CDR3 protein. Altogether about 1.8 million distinct CDR3 sequences are present, about 49% being singletons, with the ten largest covering approximately 2%. This clonotype was obtained from a woman aged 35 to 49 in good health. V gene TRBV6-2 or TRBV6-3 combines with J gene TRBJ1-1; D uncertain. Sample: blood. CDR3 residues: CASSYSMVLQNTEAFF. DNA of the CDR3: TGTGCCAGCAGTTACTCGATGGTATTGCAGAACACTGAAGCTTTCTTT.